Listed below are T cell receptor beta chains from one sample, sequenced in a study of OX40 agonist ivuxolimab in advanced cancers. Only in-frame clones appear in the TCRdb table, and some are missing; sequencing was by immunoSEQ multiplex PCR. The sample lists 100,000 or so clones; about 90% were seen once. Sequenced here: CD4+ or CD8+ T cells sorted from blood, sampled in a trial of the OX40 agonist ivuxolimab. Every receptor here comes from an adult with an advanced solid tumor such as melanoma, head and neck, liver or kidney cancer. CDR3s include the opening cysteine and the closing phenylalanine or tryptophan. The D gene is left open where the match is weak. The size entry is marked missing in some rows and otherwise reads once, few, many or a size class.

cdr3_length d_call j_call v_call clone_size cdr3_aa cdr3_nt
14 NA TRBJ2-7 TRBV18 NA CASSPRATTYEQYF TGTGCCAGCTCACCACGGGCTACTACCTACGAGCAGTACTTC
15 NA TRBJ1-5 TRBV5-1 NA CASSQEGDRNQPQHF TGCGCCAGCAGCCAGGAAGGGGATCGCAATCAGCCCCAGCATTTT
13 NA TRBJ1-2 TRBV2 NA CASRETGDYGYTF TGTGCCAGCAGGGAGACAGGTGACTATGGCTACACCTTC
15 TRBD2 TRBJ2-1 TRBV7-9 once CASSRLAGDYNEQFF TGTGCCAGCAGCCGACTAGCGGGGGACTACAATGAGCAGTTCTTC
13 NA TRBJ1-2 TRBV6-6 NA CASSYVVKEGYTF TGTGCCAGCAGTTACGTGGTCAAAGAAGGCTACACCTTC
14 NA TRBJ2-7 TRBV6-1 NA CASRQYYPPYEQYF TGTGCCAGCAGGCAATATTACCCCCCCTACGAGCAGTACTTC
14 NA TRBJ2-2 TRBV7-9 NA CASSPPGEAGELFF TGTGCCAGCAGCCCCCCGGGAGAGGCCGGGGAGCTGTTTTTT
15 TRBD1 TRBJ1-3 TRBV30 NA CAWRPRQGAGNTIYF TGTGCCTGGAGGCCTAGACAGGGCGCTGGAAACACCATATATTTT
15 TRBD1 TRBJ1-6 TRBV9 NA CASSQGQGMGSPLHF TGTGCCAGCAGCCAGGGACAGGGGATGGGTTCACCCCTCCACTTT
11 NA TRBJ2-5 TRBV11-3 NA CASSLGETQYF TGTGCCAGCAGCTTAGGGGAGACCCAGTACTTC
17 TRBD2 TRBJ2-3 TRBV2 few CASSEVRTRGGADTQYF TGTGCCAGCAGTGAAGTTAGGACTAGAGGTGGGGCAGATACGCAGTATTTT
15 TRBD2 TRBJ2-3 TRBV7-2 NA CASSPPSGTADTQYF TGTGCCAGCAGCCCCCCAAGCGGGACTGCAGATACGCAGTATTTT
16 TRBD2 TRBJ2-1 TRBV4-1 once CASTPGLAGKDNEQFF TGCGCCAGCACCCCTGGGCTAGCGGGAAAGGACAATGAGCAGTTCTTC
16 NA TRBJ2-6 TRBV14 NA CASSQVPGTGANVLTF TGTGCCAGCAGCCAAGTCCCAGGGACTGGGGCCAACGTCCTGACTTTC
18 TRBD1 TRBJ1-4 TRBV28 NA CASSFLTGAGATNEKLFF TGTGCCAGCAGTTTTTTGACAGGGGCGGGGGCAACTAATGAAAAACTGTTTTTT
15 NA TRBJ2-2 TRBV7-6 NA CASSELAANTGELFF TGTGCCAGCAGCGAACTAGCCGCGAACACCGGGGAGCTGTTTTTT
13 NA TRBJ1-1 TRBV7-3 NA CASSLTTDTEAFF TGTGCCAGCAGCTTAACAACAGACACTGAAGCTTTCTTT
15 TRBD1 TRBJ1-6 TRBV5-6 NA CASTLTGIENSPLHF TGTGCCAGCACGCTGACAGGGATTGAAAATTCACCCCTCCACTTT
13 NA TRBJ2-1 TRBV5-1 NA CASSLTGYNEQFF TGCGCCAGCAGCTTGACAGGGTACAATGAGCAGTTCTTC
18 TRBD2 TRBJ2-5 TRBV9 NA CASSVPPGLAVSQETQYF TGTGCCAGCAGCGTGCCCCCGGGACTAGCGGTATCGCAAGAGACCCAGTACTTC
14 NA TRBJ1-1 TRBV5-1 NA CASSFQGGNTEAFF TGCGCCAGCAGCTTTCAGGGAGGAAACACTGAAGCTTTCTTT
15 NA TRBJ1-1 TRBV6-5 NA CASSYRPIMNTEAFF TGTGCCAGCAGTTACCGCCCGATCATGAACACTGAAGCTTTCTTT
14 TRBD1 TRBJ2-7 TRBV6-5 NA CASTRGDSSYEQYF TGTGCCAGCACCCGAGGGGACAGCTCCTACGAGCAGTACTTC
15 NA TRBJ2-5 TRBV5-5 once CASSGTRGLVETQYF TGTGCCAGCAGCGGGACTCGTGGATTGGTGGAGACCCAGTACTTC
12 NA TRBJ2-7 TRBV29-1 NA CSGAGPTYEQYF TGCAGCGGCGCCGGGCCGACCTACGAGCAGTACTTC
17 NA TRBJ2-1 TRBV6-1 NA CASSDGFRETSYNEQFF TGTGCCAGCAGTGACGGTTTCCGGGAGACCTCCTACAATGAGCAGTTCTTC
14 NA TRBJ1-1 TRBV7-6 NA CASSAGTLGAEAFF TGTGCCAGCAGCGCCGGCACCCTAGGGGCTGAAGCTTTCTTT
12 NA TRBJ2-7 TRBV7-8 NA CASSTYGGEQYF TGTGCCAGCAGCACTTATGGGGGCGAGCAGTACTTC
15 TRBD1 TRBJ1-2 TRBV19 NA CASSTVRTGRNGYTF TGTGCCAGTAGTACCGTTCGGACAGGGAGGAATGGCTACACCTTC
14 NA TRBJ1-4 TRBV28 NA CASRQGLSGEKLFF TGTGCCAGCAGACAAGGGTTGTCTGGAGAAAAACTGTTTTTT
15 NA TRBJ2-3 TRBV6-6 NA CASSPIPGGTDTQYF TGTGCCAGCAGCCCTATACCGGGAGGCACAGATACGCAGTATTTT
14 TRBD1 TRBJ2-7 TRBV18 few CASSSYTGADEQYF TGTGCCAGCTCATCTTACACAGGGGCCGACGAGCAGTACTTC
17 NA TRBJ1-5 TRBV28 NA CASTLTLQRNSNQPQHF TGTGCCAGCACCTTAACCCTCCAAAGAAATAGCAATCAGCCCCAGCATTTT
14 NA TRBJ2-7 TRBV11-3 NA CASSLQAVTYEQYF TGTGCCAGCAGCCTTCAGGCGGTAACCTACGAGCAGTACTTC
16 TRBD1 TRBJ1-4 TRBV30 NA CAWRGMGRQGNEKLFF TGTGCCTGGAGGGGCATGGGCAGACAGGGGAACGAAAAACTGTTTTTT
15 TRBD1 TRBJ1-4 TRBV6-6 NA CASSTRTGGGEKLFF TGTGCCAGCAGTACTCGGACAGGTGGGGGTGAAAAACTGTTTTTT
13 NA TRBJ2-5 TRBV28 NA CASRRERMETQYF TGTGCCAGCAGGAGGGAGCGGATGGAGACCCAGTACTTC
12 TRBD1 TRBJ1-4 TRBV25-1 NA CASSVHRDRLFF TGTGCCAGCAGTGTACACCGGGACAGACTGTTTTTT
19 NA TRBJ1-1 TRBV4-1 NA CASSQALRLARGRVIEAFF TGCGCCAGCAGCCAAGCGCTTAGACTCGCGCGGGGCAGGGTGATTGAAGCTTTCTTT
14 NA TRBJ1-4 TRBV7-8 once CASSLAGWSEKLFF TGTGCCAGCAGCTTAGCGGGGTGGAGTGAAAAACTGTTTTTT
14 NA TRBJ2-7 TRBV4-3 NA CASSQARGSYEQYF TGCGCCAGCAGCCAAGCTAGGGGCTCCTACGAGCAGTACTTC
13 NA TRBJ2-1 TRBV6-1 NA CASTGRSYNEQFF TGTGCCAGCACGGGCAGGTCCTACAATGAGCAGTTCTTC
14 NA TRBJ2-7 TRBV9 NA CASSVELGGYEQYF TGTGCCAGCAGCGTAGAACTAGGGGGATACGAGCAGTACTTC
18 TRBD2 TRBJ2-1 TRBV9 once CASSPLGTSGRAGNEQFF TGTGCCAGCAGCCCCCTGGGGACTAGCGGGAGGGCCGGCAATGAGCAGTTCTTC
13 NA TRBJ2-2 TRBV4-2 NA CASSQDLSGELFF TGTGCCAGCAGCCAAGATCTGTCCGGGGAGCTGTTTTTT
12 NA TRBJ2-3 TRBV10-2 NA CASSSQVDTQYF TGCGCCAGCAGTTCCCAGGTGGATACGCAGTATTTT
15 NA TRBJ2-2 TRBV14 NA CASSPPGEGPGELFF TGTGCCAGCAGCCCCCCGGGAGAGGGTCCCGGGGAGCTGTTTTTT
15 NA TRBJ2-7 TRBV19 NA CASSPTGGGGYEQYF TGTGCCAGTAGTCCTACCGGAGGGGGCGGCTACGAGCAGTACTTC
20 TRBD2 TRBJ2-3 TRBV9 NA CASSVSVTAGLAGNRDTQYF TGTGCCAGCAGCGTCAGCGTTACCGCTGGACTAGCGGGAAATCGAGATACGCAGTATTTT
14 TRBD2 TRBJ2-5 TRBV11-3 few CASSPVTSVETQYF TGTGCCAGCAGTCCCGTTACTAGCGTGGAGACCCAGTACTTC
13 NA TRBJ1-1 TRBV19 NA CASSSNRDTEAFF TGTGCCAGTAGTTCGAACAGGGACACTGAAGCTTTCTTT
16 NA TRBJ2-3 TRBV19 NA CASSISYGSPTDTQYF TGTGCCAGTAGTATTTCTTACGGGAGCCCCACAGATACGCAGTATTTT
16 TRBD1 TRBJ2-1 TRBV5-1 NA CASSSSATGEVKGQFF TGCGCCAGCAGCTCATCTGCGACAGGGGAGGTCAAAGGGCAGTTCTTC
14 NA TRBJ2-1 TRBV4-1 NA CASSQQGSYNEQFF TGCGCCAGCAGCCAACAGGGATCCTACAATGAGCAGTTCTTC
15 NA TRBJ1-2 TRBV7-6 NA CASSLGPGSGYGYTF TGTGCCAGCAGCTTAGGTCCAGGTTCGGGGTATGGCTACACCTTC
14 NA TRBJ2-1 TRBV7-3 NA CASSLAGSRNEQFF TGTGCCAGCAGCTTAGCGGGTTCGAGGAATGAGCAGTTCTTC
13 TRBD2 TRBJ2-1 TRBV6-1 NA CASSRTREGEQFF TGTGCCAGCAGCCGGACTAGGGAAGGCGAGCAGTTCTTC
14 TRBD1 TRBJ2-1 TRBV10-3 NA CATRGQGGFNEQFF TGTGCCACCCGAGGACAGGGTGGTTTCAATGAGCAGTTCTTC
18 TRBD1 TRBJ1-6 TRBV5-4 NA CASSSARQGSSYNSPLHF TGTGCCAGCAGCTCAGCACGACAGGGGAGCTCCTATAATTCACCCCTCCACTTT
16 TRBD1 TRBJ2-7 TRBV10-3 NA CAISENPGQGSHEQYF TGTGCCATCAGTGAGAACCCGGGACAGGGCTCCCACGAGCAGTACTTC